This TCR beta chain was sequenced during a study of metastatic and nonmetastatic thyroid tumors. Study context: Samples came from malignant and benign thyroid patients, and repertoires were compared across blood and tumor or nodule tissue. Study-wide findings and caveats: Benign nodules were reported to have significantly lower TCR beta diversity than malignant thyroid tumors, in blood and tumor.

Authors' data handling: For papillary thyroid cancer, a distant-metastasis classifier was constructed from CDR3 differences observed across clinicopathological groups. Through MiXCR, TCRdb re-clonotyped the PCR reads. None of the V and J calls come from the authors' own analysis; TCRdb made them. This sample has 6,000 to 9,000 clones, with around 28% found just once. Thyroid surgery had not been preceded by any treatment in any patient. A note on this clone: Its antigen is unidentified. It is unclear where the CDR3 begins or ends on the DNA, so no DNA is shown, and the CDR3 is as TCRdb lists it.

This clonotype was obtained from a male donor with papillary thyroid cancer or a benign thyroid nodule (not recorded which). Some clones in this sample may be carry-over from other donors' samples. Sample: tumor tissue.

CDR3 protein: CIARDIGQGFATNYGCTF. V usage is TRBV20-1 and J usage is TRBJ1-2; the table's TRBD1 call for D was not verified on the DNA. The CDR3 spans 18 residues, counting both ends. Germline CDR1 and CDR2: DFQATT and SNEGSKA (reference sequence).